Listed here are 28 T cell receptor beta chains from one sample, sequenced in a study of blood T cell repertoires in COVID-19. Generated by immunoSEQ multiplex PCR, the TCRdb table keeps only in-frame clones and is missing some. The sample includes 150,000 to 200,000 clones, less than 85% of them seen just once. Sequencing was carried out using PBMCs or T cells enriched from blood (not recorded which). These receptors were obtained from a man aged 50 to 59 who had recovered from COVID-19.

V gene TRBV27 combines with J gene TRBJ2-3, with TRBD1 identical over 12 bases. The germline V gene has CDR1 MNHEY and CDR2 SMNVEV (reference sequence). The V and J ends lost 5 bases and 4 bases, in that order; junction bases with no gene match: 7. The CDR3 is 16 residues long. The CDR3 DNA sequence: TGTGCCAGCAGTACGCACCGGGACAGGGGGCCAGATACGCAGTATTTT. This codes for CASSTHRDRGPDTQYF.

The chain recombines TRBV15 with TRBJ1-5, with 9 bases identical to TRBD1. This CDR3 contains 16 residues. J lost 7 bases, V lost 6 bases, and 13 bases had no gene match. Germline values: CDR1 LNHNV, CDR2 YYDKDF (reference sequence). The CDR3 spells CATSSDRDRDRQPQHF. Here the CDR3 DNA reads TGTGCCACCAGTTCCGACCGGGACAGGGACAGGCAGCCCCAGCATTTT.

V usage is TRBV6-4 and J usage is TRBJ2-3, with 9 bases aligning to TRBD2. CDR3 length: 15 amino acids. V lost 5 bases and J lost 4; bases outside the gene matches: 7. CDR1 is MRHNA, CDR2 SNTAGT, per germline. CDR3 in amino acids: CASSLGGGASDTQYF. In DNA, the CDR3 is TGTGCCAGCAGTCTCGGCGGGGGGGCATCAGATACGCAGTATTTT.

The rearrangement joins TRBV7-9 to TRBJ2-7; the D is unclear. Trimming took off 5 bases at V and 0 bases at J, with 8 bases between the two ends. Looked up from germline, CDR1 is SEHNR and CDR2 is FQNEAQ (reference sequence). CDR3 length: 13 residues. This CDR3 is CASSPVASYEQYF. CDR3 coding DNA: TGTGCCAGCAGCCCAGTGGCCTCCTACGAGCAGTACTTC.

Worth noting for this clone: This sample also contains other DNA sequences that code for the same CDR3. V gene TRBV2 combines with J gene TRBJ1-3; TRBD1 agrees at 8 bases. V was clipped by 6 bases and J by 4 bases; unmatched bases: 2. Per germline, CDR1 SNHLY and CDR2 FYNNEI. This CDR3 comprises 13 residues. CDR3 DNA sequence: TGTGCCAGCAGAGGGACAGGCGGAAACACCATATATTTT. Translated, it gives CASRGTGGNTIYF.

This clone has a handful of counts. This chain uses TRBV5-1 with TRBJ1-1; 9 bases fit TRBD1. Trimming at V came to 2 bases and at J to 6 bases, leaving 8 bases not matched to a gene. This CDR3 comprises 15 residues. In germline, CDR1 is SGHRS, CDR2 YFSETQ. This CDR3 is CASSFKQGARPEAFF. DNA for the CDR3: TGCGCCAGCAGCTTCAAACAGGGGGCGCGGCCTGAAGCTTTCTTT.

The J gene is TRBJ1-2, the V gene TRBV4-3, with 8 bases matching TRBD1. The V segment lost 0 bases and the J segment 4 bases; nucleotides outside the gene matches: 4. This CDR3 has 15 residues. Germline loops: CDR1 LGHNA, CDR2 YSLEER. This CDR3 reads CASSQDTGGIYGYTF. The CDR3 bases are TGCGCCAGCAGCCAAGATACAGGGGGGATCTATGGCTACACCTTC.

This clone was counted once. The CDR3 bases are TGTGCCAGCCGTCAGGGGATGGCTAATTCACCCCTCCACTTT. Translating it yields CASRQGMANSPLHF. The genes are TRBV27 and TRBJ1-6, with a tentative D call TRBD1 (6 bases). Germline V gives CDR1 MNHEY, CDR2 SMNVEV (reference sequence). This CDR3 spans 14 amino acids. Trimming removed 8 bases at V and 6 bases at J, with 14 bases between.

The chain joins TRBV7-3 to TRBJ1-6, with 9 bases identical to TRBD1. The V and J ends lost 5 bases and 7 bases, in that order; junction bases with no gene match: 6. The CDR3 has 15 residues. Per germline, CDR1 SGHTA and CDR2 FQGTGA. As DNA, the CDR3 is TGTGCCAGCAGCCTAAGGGGACAGGGAAATTCACCCCTCCACTTT. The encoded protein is CASSLRGQGNSPLHF.

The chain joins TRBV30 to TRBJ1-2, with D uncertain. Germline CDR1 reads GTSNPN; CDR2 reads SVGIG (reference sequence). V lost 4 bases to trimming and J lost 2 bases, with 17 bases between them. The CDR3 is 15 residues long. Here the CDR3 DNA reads TGTGCCTGGACGCCAGACCTCGGGATGAACTATGGCTACACCTTC. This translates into CAWTPDLGMNYGYTF.

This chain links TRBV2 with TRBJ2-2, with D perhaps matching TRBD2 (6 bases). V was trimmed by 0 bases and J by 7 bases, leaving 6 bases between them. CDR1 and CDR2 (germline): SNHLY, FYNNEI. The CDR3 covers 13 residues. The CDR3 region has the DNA TGTGCCAGCAGTGAAGCGGGAGGCGGGGAGCTGTTTTTT. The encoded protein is CASSEAGGGELFF. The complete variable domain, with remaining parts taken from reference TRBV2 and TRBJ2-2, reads EPEVTQTPSHQVTQMGQEVILRCVPISNHLYFYWYRQILGQKVEFLVSFYNNEISEKSEIFDDQFSVERPDGSNFTLKIRSTKLEDSAMYFCASSEAGGGELFFGEGSRLTVL.

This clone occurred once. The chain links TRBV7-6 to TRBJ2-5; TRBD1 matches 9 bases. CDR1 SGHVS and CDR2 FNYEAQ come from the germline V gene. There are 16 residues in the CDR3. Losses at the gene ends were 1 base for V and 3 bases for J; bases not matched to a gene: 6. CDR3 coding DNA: TGTGCCAGCAGCTTAGTTGGACAGGGGATCGAAGAGACCCAGTACTTC. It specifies CASSLVGQGIEETQYF.

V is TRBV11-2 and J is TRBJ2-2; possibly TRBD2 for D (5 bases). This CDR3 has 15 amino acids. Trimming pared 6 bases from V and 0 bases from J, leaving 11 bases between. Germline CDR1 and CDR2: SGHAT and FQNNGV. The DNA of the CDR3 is TGTGCCAGCAGACACCCCGGGGCGAACACCGGGGAGCTGTTTTTT. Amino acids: CASRHPGANTGELFF.

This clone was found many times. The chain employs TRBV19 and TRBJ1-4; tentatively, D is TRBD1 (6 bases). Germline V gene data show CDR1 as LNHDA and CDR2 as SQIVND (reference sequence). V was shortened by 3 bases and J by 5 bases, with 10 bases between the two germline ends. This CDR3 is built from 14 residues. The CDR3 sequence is CASSMRTENEKLFF. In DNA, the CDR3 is TGTGCCAGTAGTATGCGGACAGAGAATGAAAAACTGTTTTTT.

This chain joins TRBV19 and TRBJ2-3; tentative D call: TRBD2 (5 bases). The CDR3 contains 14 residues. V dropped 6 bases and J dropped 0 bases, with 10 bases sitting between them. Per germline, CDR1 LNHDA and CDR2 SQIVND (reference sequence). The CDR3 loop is CASSLIASTDTQYF. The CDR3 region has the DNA TGTGCCAGTAGCCTTATAGCGAGCACAGATACGCAGTATTTT.

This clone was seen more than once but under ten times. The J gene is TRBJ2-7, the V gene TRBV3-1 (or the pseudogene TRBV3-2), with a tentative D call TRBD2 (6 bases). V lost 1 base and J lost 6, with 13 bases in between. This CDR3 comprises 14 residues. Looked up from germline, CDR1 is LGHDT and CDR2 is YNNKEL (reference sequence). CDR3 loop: CASSQVRGTVEQYF. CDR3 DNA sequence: TGTGCCAGCAGCCAAGTCCGGGGGACTGTCGAGCAGTACTTC.

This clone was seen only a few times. In DNA form, the CDR3 reads TGCAGCGCTAAGACAGGGAGCTCCTATAATTCACCCCTCCACTTT. Amino acid sequence: CSAKTGSSYNSPLHF. This rearrangement joins TRBV29-1 to TRBJ1-6, with TRBD1 identical over 7 bases. Germline V CDR1 and CDR2: SQVTM, ANQGSEA. This CDR3 is built from 15 residues. Trimming took 7 bases from V and 0 from J; bases not matched to a gene: 6.

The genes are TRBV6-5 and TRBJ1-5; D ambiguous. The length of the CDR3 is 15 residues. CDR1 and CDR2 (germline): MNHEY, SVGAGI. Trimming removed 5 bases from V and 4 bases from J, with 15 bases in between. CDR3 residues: CASSRTASGNQPQHF. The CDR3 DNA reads TGTGCCAGCAGTCGGACCGCCTCGGGGAATCAGCCCCAGCATTTT.

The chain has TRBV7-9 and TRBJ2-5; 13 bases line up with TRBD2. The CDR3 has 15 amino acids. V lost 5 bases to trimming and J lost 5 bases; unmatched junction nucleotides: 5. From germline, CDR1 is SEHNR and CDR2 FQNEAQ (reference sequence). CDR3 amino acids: CASSKGLAGRETQYF. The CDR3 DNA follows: TGTGCCAGCAGCAAGGGACTAGCGGGACGGGAGACCCAGTACTTC.

The CDR3 spells CASTPVGGGELFF. The CDR3 nucleotides are TGTGCCAGCACCCCGGTCGGGGGCGGGGAGCTGTTTTTT. This chain connects TRBV3-1 (or the pseudogene TRBV3-2) to TRBJ2-2; D possibly corresponds to TRBD2 (6 bases). CDR1 LGHDT and CDR2 YNNKEL come from the germline V gene (reference sequence). This CDR3 spans 13 amino acids. V was clipped by 7 bases and J by 7 bases, with 13 bases between them.

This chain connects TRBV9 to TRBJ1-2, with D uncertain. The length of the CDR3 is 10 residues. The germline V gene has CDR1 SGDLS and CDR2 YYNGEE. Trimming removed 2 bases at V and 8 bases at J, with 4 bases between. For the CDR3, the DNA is TGTGCCAGCAGCGTGGGCGGCTACACCTTC. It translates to CASSVGGYTF.

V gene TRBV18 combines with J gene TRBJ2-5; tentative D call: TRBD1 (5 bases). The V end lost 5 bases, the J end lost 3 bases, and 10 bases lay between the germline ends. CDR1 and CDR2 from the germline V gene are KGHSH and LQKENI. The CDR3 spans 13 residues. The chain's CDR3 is CASSIGAEETQYF. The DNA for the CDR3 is TGTGCCAGCTCAATTGGGGCGGAAGAGACCCAGTACTTC.

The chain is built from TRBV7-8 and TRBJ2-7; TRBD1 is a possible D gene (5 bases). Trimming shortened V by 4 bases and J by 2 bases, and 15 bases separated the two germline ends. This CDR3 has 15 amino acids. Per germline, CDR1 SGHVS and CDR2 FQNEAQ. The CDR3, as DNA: TGTGCCAGCAGCTCCCAGGGAAGGAGTGCCTACGAGCAGTACTTC. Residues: CASSSQGRSAYEQYF.

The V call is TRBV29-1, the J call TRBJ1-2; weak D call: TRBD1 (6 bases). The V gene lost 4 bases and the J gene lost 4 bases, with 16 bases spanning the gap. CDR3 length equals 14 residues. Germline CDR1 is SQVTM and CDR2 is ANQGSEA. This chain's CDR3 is CSVASTGDGYGYTF. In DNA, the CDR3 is TGCAGCGTTGCGTCGACAGGAGATGGCTATGGCTACACCTTC.

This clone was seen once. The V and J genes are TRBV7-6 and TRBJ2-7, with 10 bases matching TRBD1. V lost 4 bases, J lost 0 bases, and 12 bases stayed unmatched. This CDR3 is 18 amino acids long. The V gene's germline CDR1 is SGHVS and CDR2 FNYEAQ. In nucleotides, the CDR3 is TGTGCCAGCAGCTCACACAGGCGACAGGGGGCCCTCTCCTACGAGCAGTACTTC. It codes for CASSSHRRQGALSYEQYF.

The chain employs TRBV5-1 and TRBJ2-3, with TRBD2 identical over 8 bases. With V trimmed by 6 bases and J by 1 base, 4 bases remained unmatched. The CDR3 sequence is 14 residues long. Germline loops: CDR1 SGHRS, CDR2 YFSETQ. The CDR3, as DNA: TGCGCCAGCACGGGACTAGGAGGCACAGATACGCAGTATTTT. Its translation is CASTGLGGTDTQYF.

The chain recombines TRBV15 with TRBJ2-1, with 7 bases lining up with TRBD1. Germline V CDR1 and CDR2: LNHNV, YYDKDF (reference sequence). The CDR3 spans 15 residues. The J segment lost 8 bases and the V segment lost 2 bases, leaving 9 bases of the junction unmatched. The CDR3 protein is CATSRSINRGDEQFF. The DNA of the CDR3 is TGTGCCACCAGCAGATCAATAAACAGGGGCGATGAGCAGTTCTTC.

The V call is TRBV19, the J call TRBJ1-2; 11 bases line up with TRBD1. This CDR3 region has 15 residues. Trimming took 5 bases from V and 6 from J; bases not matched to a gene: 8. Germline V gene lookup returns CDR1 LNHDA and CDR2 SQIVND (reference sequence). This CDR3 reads CASSWTGGAEDGYTF. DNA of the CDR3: TGTGCCAGTAGTTGGACAGGGGGCGCTGAGGATGGCTACACCTTC.